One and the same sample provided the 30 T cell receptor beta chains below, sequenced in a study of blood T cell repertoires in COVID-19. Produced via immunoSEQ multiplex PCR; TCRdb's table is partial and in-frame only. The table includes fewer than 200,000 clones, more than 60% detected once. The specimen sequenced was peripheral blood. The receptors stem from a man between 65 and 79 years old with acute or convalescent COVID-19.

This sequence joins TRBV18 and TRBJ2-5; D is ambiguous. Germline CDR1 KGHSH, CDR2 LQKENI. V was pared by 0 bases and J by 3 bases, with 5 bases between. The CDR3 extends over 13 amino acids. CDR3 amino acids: CASSPPSEETQYF. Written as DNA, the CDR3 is TGTGCCAGCTCACCACCGTCCGAAGAGACCCAGTACTTC.

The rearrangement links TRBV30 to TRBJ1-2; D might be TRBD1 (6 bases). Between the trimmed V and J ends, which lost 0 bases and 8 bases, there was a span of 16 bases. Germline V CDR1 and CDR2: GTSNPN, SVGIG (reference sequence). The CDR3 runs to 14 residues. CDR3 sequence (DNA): TGTGCCTGGAGTGTAGACCCGGGGGGCTGGGGCTACACCTTC. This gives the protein CAWSVDPGGWGYTF.

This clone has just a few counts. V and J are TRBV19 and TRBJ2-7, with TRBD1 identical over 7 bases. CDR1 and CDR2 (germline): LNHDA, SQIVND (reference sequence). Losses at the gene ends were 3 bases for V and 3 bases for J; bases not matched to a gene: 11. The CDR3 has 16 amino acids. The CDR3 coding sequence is TGTGCCAGTAGTATGTACCTAGTGGGGACAGTCTACGAGCAGTACTTC. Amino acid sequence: CASSMYLVGTVYEQYF.

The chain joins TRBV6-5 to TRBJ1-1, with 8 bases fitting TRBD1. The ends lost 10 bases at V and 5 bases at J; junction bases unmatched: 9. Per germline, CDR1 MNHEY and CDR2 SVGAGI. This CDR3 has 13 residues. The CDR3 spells CATKGQGGTEAFF. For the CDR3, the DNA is TGTGCCACTAAAGGACAGGGTGGGACTGAAGCTTTCTTT.

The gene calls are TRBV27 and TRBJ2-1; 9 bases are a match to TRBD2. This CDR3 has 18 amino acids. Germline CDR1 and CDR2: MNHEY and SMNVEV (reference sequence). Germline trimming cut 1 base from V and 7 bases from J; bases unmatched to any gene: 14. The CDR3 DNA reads TGTGCCAGCAGTTTATTCGGTCCCGGGACTAGCATACGGAATGAGCAGTTCTTC. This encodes CASSLFGPGTSIRNEQFF.

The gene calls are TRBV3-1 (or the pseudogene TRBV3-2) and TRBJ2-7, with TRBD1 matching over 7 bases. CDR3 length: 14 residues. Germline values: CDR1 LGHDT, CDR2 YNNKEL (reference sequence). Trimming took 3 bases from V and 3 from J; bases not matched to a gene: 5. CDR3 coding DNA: TGTGCCAGCAGCCACTTAGACAGGGACTACGAGCAGTACTTC. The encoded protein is CASSHLDRDYEQYF.

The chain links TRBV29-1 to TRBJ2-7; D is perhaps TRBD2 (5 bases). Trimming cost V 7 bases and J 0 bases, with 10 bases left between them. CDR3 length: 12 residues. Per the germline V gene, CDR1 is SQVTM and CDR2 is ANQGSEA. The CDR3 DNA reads TGCAGCGCCCTAGCCTTCTCCTACGAGCAGTACTTC. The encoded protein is CSALAFSYEQYF.

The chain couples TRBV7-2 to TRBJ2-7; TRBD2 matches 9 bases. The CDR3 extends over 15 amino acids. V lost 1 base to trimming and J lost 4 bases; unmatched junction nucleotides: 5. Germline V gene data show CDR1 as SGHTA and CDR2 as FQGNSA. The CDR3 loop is CASSLVASGAYEQYF. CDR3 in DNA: TGTGCCAGCAGCTTAGTTGCTAGCGGGGCTTACGAGCAGTACTTC.

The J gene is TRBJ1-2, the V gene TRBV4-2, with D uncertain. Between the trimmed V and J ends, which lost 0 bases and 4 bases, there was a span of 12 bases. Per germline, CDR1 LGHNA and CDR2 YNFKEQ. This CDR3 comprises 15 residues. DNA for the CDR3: TGTGCCAGCAGCCAAGATTTCGCAGGTCCCTATGGCTACACCTTC. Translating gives CASSQDFAGPYGYTF.

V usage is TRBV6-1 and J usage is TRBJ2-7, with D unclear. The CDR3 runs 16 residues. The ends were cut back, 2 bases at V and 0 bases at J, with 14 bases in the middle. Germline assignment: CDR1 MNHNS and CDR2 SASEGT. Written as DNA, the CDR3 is TGTGCCAGCAGTGAATATGGTAGAAGGAGCTCCTACGAGCAGTACTTC. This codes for CASSEYGRRSSYEQYF.

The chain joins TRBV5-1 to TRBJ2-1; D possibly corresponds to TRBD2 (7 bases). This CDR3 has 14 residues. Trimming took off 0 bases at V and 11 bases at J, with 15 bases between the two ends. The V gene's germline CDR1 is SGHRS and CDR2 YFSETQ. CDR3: CASSLEAAGAKQFF. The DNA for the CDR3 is TGCGCCAGCAGCTTGGAGGCGGCGGGGGCGAAGCAGTTCTTC. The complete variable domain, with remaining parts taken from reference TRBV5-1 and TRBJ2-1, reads KAGVTQTPRYLIKTRGQQVTLSCSPISGHRSVSWYQQTPGQGLQFLFEYFSETQRNKGNFPGRFSGRQFSNSRSEMNVSTLELGDSALYLCASSLEAAGAKQFFGPGTRLTVL.

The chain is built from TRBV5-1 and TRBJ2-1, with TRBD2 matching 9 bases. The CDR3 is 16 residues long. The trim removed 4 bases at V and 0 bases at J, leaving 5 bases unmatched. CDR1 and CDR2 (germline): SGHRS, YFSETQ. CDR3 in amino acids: CASSPTSGLSYNEQFF. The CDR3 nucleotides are TGCGCCAGCAGCCCAACTAGCGGGCTCTCCTACAATGAGCAGTTCTTC.

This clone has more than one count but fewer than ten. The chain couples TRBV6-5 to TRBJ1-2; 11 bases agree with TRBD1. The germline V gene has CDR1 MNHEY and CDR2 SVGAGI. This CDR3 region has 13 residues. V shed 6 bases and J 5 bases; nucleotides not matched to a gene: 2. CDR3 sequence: CASRGQGVYGYTF. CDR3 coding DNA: TGTGCCAGCAGGGGACAGGGGGTTTATGGCTACACCTTC.

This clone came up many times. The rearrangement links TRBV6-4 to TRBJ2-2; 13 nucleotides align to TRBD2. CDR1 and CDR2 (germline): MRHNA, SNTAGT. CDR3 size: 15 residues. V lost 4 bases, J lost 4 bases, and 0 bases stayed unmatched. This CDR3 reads CASSGTSGSTGELFF. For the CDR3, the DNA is TGTGCCAGCAGTGGGACTAGCGGGAGCACCGGGGAGCTGTTTTTT.

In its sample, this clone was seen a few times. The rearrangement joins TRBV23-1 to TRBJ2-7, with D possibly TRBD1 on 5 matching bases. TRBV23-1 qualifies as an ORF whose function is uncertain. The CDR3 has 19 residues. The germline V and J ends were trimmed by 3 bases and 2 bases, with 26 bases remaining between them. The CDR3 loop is CASSQLIRAGCQGTYEQYF. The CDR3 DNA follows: TGCGCCAGCAGTCAGTTGATAAGGGCAGGTTGTCAGGGAACCTACGAGCAGTACTTC.

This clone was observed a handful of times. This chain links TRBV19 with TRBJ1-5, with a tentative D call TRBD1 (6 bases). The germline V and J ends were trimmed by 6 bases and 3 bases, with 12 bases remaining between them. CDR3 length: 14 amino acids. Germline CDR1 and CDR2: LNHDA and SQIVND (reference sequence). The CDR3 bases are TGTGCCAGTAGGGCAGGGGTCTTCAATCAGCCCCAGCATTTT. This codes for CASRAGVFNQPQHF.

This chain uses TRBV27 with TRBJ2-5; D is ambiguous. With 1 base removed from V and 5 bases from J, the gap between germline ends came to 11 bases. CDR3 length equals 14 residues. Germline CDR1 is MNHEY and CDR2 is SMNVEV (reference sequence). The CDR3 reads CASSLYLGRETQYF. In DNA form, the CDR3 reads TGTGCCAGCAGTTTATATCTCGGTCGGGAGACCCAGTACTTC.

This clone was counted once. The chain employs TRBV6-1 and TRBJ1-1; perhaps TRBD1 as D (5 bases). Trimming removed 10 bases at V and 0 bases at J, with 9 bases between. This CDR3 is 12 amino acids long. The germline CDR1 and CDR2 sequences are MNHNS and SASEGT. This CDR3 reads CAIQELNTEAFF. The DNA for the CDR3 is TGTGCCATACAGGAATTGAACACTGAAGCTTTCTTT.

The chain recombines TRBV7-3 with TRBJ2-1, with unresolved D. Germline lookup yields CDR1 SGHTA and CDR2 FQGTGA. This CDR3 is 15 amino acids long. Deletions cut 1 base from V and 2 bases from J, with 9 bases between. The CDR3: CASSLRSSAYNEQFF. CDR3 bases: TGTGCCAGCAGCTTAAGGAGTTCTGCCTACAATGAGCAGTTCTTC.

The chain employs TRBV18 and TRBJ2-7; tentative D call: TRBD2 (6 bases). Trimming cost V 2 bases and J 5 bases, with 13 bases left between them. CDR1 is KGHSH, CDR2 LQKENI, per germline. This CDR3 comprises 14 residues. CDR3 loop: CASSPNGSADEQYF. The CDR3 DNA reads TGTGCCAGCTCACCAAACGGGAGTGCGGACGAGCAGTACTTC.

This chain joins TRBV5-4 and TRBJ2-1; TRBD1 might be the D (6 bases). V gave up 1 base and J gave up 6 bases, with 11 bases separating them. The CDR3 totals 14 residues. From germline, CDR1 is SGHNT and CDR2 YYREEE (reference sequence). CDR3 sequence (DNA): TGTGCCAGCAGCTTGACGGACAGACGCAATGAGCAGTTCTTC. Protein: CASSLTDRRNEQFF. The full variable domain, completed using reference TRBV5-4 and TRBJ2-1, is ETGVTQSPTHLIKTRGQQVTLRCSSQSGHNTVSWYQQALGQGPQFIFQYYREEENGRGNFPPRFSGLQFPNYSSELNVNALELDDSALYLCASSLTDRRNEQFFGPGTRLTVL.

CDR3 sequence reads: CASSLEPGGGTDTQYF. In nucleotides, the CDR3 is TGTGCCAGCAGCTTAGAGCCGGGTGGTGGCACAGATACGCAGTATTTT. The rearrangement uses TRBV7-3 and TRBJ2-3; the D is unclear. There are 16 residues in the CDR3. V was shortened by 2 bases and J by 1 base, with 13 bases between the two germline ends. CDR1 and CDR2 (germline): SGHTA, FQGTGA.

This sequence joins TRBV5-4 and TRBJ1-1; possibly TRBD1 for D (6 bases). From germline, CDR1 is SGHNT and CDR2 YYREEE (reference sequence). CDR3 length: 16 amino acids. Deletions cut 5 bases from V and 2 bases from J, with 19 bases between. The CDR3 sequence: CASSRGGAVINTEAFF. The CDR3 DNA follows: TGTGCCAGCAGTCGCGGGGGGGCTGTGATTAACACTGAAGCTTTCTTT.

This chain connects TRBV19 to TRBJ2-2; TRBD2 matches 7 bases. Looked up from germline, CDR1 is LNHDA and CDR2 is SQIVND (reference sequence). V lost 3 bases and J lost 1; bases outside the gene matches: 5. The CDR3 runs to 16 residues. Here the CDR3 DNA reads TGTGCCAGTAGTATCCGGGGGGTGGAGAACACCGGGGAGCTGTTTTTT. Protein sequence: CASSIRGVENTGELFF.

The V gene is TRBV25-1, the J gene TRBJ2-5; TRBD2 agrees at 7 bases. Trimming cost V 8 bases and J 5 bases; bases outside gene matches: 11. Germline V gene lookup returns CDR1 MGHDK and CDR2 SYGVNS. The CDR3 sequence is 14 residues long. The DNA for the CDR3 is TGTGCCAGCGCTAGACTAGCCTATCCGGAGACCCAGTACTTC. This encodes CASARLAYPETQYF.

The CDR3 coding sequence is TGTGCCAGCAGTCCGAGGGCCCGGGAGACCCAGTACTTC. It codes for CASSPRARETQYF. The gene calls are TRBV27 and TRBJ2-5, with D tentatively TRBD2 (5 bases). Trimming left V 5 bases short and J 5 bases short, with 12 bases between. The CDR3 totals 13 residues. The V gene's germline CDR1 is MNHEY and CDR2 SMNVEV (reference sequence).

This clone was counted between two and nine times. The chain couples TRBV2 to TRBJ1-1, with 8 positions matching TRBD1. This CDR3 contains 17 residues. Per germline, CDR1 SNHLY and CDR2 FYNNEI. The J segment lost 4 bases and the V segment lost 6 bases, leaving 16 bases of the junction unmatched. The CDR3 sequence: CASRNYDRGVGGTEAFF. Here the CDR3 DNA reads TGTGCCAGCAGAAATTACGACAGGGGTGTGGGAGGCACTGAAGCTTTCTTT.

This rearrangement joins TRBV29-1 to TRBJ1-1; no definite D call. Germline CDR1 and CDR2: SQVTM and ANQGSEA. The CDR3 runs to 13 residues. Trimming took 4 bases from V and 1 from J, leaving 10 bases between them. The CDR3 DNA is TGCAGCGTTGCCGTTCAGGAGAACACTGAAGCTTTCTTT. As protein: CSVAVQENTEAFF.

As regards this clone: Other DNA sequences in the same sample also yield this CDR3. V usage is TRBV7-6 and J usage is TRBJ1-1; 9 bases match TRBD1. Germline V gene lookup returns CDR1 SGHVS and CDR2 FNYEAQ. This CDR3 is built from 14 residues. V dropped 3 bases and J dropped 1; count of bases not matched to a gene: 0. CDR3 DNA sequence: TGTGCCAGCAGCTTGGGACAGGGGAACACTGAAGCTTTCTTT. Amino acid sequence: CASSLGQGNTEAFF.

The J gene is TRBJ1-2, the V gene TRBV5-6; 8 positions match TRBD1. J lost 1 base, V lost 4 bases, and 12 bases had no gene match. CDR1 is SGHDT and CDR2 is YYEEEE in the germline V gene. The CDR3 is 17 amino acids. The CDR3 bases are TGTGCCAGCAGCAGTACTCGGACAGGGCTGGGTAACTATGGCTACACCTTC. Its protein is CASSSTRTGLGNYGYTF.